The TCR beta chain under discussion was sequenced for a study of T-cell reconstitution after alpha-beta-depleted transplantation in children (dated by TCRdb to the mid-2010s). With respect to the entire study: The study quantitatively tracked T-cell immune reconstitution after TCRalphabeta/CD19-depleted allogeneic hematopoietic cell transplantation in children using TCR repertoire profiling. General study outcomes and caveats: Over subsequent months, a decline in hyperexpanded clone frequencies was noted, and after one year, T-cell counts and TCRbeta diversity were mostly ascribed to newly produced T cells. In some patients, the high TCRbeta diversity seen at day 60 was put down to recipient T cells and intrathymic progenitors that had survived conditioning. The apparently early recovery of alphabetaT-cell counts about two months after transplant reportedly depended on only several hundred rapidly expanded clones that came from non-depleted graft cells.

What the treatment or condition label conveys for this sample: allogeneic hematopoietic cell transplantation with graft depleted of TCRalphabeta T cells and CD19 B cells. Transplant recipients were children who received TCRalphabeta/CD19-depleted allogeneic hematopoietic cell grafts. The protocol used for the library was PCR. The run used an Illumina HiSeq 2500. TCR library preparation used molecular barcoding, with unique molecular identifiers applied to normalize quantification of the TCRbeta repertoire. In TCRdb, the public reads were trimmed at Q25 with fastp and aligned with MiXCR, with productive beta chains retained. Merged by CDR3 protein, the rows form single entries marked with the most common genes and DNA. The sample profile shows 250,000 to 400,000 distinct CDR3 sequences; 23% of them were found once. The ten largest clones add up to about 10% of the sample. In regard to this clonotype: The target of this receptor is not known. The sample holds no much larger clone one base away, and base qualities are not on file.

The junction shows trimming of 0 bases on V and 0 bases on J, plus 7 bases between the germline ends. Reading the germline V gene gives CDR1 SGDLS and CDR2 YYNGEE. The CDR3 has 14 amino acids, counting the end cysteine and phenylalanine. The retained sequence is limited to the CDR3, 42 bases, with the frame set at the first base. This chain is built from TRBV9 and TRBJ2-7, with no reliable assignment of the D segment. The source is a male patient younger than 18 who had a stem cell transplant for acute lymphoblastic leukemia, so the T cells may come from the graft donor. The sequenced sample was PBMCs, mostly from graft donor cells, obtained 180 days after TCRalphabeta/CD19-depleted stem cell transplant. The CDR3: CASSVGSTSYEQYF. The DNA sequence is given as TGTGCCAGCAGCGTAGGCAGTACCTCCTACGAGCAGTACTTC.